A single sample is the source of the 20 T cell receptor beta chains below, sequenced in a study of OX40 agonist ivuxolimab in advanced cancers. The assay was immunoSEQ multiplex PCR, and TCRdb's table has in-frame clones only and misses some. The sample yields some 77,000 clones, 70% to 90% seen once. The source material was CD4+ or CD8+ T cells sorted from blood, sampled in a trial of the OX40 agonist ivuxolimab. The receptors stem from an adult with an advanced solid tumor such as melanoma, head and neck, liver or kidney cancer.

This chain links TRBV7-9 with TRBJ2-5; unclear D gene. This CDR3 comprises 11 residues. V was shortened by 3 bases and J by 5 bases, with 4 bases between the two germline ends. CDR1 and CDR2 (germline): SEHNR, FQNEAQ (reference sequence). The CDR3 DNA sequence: TGTGCCAGCAGCTTCGGGGAGACCCAGTACTTC. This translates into CASSFGETQYF.

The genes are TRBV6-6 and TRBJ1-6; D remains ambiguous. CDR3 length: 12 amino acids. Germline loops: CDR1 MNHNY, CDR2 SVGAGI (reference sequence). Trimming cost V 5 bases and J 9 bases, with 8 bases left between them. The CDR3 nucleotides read TGTGCCAGCAGTGGGGTAGGTTCACCCCTCCACTTT. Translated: CASSGVGSPLHF.

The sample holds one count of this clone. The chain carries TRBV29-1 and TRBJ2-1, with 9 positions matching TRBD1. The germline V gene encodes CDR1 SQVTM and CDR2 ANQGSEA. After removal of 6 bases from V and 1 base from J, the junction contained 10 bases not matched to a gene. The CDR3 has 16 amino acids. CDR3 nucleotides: TGCAGCGTGGGGACAGGGTCAGGAGGGTCCTACAATGAGCAGTTCTTC. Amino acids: CSVGTGSGGSYNEQFF.

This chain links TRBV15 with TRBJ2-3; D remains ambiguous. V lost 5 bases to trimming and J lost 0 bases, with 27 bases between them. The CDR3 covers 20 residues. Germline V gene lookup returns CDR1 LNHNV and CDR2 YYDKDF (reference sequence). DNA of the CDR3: TGTGCCACCAGCGGAACCTCGGACGGATTTCGGCCCTCTAGCACAGATACGCAGTATTTT. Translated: CATSGTSDGFRPSSTDTQYF. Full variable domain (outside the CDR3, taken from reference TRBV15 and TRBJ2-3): DAMVIQNPRYQVTQFGKPVTLSCSQTLNHNVMYWYQQKSSQAPKLLFHYYDKDFNNEADTPDNFQSRRPNTSFCFLDIRSPGLGDTAMYLCATSGTSDGFRPSSTDTQYFGPGTRLTVL.

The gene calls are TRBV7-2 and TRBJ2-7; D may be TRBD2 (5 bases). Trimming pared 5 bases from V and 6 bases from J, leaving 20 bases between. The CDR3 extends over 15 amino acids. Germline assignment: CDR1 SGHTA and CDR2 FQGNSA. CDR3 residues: CASSGKRTLRGEQYF. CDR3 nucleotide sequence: TGTGCCAGCAGCGGAAAGAGGACTCTCCGGGGCGAGCAGTACTTC.

The CDR3 DNA reads TGTGCCAGCAGCTTAGCGGTCCTGGAGACCCAGTACTTC. It yields the protein CASSLAVLETQYF. The rearrangement uses TRBV7-6 and TRBJ2-5; no definite D call. Germline CDR1 SGHVS, CDR2 FNYEAQ. The CDR3 runs to 13 residues. V lost 0 bases to trimming and J lost 5 bases, with 7 bases between them.

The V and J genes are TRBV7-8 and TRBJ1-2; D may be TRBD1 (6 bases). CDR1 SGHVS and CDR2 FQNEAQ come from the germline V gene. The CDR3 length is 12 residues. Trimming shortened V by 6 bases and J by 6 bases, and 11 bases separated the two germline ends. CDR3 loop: CASSPGTNGYTF. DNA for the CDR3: TGTGCCAGCAGTCCCGGGACAAATGGCTACACCTTC.

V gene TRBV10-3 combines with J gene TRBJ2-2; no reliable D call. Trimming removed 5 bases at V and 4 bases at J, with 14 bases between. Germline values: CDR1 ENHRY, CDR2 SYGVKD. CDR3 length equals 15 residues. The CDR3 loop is CAISPYSDGTGELFF. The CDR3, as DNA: TGTGCCATCAGTCCCTACTCTGACGGCACCGGGGAGCTGTTTTTT.

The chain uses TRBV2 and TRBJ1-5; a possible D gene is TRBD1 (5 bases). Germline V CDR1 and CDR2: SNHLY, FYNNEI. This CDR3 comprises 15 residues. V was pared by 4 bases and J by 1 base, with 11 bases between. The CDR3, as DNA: TGTGCCAGCAGTGGGGGGAAGGGAAGCAATCAGCCCCAGCATTTT. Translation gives CASSGGKGSNQPQHF.

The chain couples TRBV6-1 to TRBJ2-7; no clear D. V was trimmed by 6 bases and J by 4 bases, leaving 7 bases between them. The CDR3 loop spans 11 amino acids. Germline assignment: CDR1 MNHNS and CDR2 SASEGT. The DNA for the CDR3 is TGTGCCAGCAGCCGGAAATACGAGCAGTACTTC. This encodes CASSRKYEQYF.

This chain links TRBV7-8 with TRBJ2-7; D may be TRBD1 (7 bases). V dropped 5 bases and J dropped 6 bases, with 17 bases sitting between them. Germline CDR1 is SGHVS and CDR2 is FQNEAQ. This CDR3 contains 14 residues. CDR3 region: CASSPQGGPGEQYF. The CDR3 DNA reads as TGTGCCAGCAGCCCGCAGGGGGGACCGGGCGAGCAGTACTTC.

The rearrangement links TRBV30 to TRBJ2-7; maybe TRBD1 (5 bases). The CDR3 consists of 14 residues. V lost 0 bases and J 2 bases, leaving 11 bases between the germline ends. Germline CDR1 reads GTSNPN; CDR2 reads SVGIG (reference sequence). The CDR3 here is CAWSVGVLTYEQYF. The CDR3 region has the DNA TGTGCCTGGAGTGTAGGGGTCCTTACCTACGAGCAGTACTTC.

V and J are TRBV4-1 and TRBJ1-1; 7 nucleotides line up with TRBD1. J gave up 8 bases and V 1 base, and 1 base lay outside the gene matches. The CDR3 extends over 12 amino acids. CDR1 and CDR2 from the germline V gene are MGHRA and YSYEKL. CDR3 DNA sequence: TGCGCCAGCAGCCAAGGGGGACAGGAAGCTTTCTTT. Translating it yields CASSQGGQEAFF.

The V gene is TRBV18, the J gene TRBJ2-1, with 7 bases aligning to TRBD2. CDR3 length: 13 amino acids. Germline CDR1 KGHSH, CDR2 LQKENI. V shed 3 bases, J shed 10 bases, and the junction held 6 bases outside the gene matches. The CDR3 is CASSPPSGKEQFF. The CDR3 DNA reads TGTGCCAGCTCACCTCCCAGCGGGAAAGAGCAGTTCTTC.

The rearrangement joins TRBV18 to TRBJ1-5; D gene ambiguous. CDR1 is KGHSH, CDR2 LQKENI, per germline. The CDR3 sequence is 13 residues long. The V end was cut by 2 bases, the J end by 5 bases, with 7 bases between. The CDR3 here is CASSPSLDQPQHF. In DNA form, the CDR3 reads TGTGCCAGCTCACCATCCCTAGATCAGCCCCAGCATTTT. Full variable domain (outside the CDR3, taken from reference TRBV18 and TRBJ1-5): NAGVMQNPRHLVRRRGQEARLRCSPMKGHSHVYWYRQLPEEGLKFMVYLQKENIIDESGMPKERFSAEFPKEGPSILRIQQVVRGDSAAYFCASSPSLDQPQHFGDGTRLSIL.

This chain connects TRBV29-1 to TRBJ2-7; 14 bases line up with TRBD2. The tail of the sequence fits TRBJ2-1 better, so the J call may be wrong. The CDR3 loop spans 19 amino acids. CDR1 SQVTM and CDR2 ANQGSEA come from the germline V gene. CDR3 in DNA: TGCAGCGCCTACCACCCGGGACTAGCGGGAGTGGACTCCTACAATGAGCAGTTCTTC. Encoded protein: CSAYHPGLAGVDSYNEQFF.

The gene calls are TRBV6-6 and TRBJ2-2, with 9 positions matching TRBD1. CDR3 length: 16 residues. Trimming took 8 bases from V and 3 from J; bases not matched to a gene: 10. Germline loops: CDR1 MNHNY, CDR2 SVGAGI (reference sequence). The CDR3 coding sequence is TGTGCCAGCGGACTAATAGGGACAGGGTACACCGGGGAGCTGTTTTTT. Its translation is CASGLIGTGYTGELFF.

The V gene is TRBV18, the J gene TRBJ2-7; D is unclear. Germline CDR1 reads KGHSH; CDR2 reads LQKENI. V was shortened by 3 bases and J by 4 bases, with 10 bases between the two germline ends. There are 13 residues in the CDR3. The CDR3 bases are TGTGCCAGCTCACCGCTCCCTCGATACGAGCAGTACTTC. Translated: CASSPLPRYEQYF.

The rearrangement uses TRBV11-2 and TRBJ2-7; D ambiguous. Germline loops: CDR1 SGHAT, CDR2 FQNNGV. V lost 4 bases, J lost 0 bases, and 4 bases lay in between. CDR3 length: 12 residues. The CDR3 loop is CASSSDSYEQYF. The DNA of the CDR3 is TGTGCCAGCAGCTCCGACTCCTACGAGCAGTACTTC.

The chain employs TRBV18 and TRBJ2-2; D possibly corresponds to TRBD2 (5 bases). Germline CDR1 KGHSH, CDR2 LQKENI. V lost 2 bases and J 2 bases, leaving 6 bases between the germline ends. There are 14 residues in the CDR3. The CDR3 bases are TGTGCCAGCTCACCAAGCGGTAACACCGGGGAGCTGTTTTTT. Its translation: CASSPSGNTGELFF.